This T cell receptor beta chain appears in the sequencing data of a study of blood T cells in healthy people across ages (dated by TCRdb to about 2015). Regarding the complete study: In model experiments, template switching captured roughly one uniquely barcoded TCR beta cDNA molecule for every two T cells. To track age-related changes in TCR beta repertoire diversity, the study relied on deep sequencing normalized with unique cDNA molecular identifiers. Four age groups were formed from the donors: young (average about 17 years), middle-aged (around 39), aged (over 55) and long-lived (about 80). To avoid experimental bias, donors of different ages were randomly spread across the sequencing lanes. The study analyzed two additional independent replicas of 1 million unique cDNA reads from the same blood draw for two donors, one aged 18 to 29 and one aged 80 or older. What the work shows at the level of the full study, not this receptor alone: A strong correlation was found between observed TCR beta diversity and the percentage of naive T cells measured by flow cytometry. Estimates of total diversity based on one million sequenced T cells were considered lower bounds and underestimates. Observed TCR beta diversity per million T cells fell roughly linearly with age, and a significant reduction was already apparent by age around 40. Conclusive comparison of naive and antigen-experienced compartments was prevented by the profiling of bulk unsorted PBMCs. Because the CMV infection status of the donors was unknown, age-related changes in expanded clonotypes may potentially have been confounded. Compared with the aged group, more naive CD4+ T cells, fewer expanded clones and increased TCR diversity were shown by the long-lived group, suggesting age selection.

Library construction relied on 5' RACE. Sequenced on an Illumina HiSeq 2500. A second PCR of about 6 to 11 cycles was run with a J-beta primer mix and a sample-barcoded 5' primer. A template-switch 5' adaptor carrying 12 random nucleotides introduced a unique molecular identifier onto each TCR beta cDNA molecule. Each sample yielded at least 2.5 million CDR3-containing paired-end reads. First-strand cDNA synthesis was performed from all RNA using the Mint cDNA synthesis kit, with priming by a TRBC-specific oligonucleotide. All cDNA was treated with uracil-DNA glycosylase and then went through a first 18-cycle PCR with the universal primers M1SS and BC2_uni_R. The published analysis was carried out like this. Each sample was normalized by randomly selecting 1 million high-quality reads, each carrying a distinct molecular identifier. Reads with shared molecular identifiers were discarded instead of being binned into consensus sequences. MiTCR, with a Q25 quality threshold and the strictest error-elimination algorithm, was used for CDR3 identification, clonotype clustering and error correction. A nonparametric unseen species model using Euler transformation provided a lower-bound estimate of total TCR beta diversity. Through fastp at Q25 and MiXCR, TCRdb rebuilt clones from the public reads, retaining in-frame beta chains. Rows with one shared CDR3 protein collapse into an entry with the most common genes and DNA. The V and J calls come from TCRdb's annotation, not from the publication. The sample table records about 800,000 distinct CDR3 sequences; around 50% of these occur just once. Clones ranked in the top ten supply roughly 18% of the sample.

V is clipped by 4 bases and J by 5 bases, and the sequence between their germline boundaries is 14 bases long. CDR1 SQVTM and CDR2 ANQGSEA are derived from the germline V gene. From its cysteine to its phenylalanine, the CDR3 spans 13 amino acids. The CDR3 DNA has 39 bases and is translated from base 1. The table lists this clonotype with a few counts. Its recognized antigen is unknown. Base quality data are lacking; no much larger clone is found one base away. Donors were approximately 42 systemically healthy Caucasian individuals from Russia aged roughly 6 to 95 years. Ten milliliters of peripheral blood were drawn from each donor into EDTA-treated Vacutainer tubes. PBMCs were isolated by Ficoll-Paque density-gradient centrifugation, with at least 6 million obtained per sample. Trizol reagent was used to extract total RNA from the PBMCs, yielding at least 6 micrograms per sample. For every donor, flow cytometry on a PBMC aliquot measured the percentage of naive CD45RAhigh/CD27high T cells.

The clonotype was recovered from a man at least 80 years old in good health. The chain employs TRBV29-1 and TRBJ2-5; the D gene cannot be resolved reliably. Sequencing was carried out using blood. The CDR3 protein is CSVAQIVGETQYF. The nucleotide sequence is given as TGCAGCGTTGCCCAAATAGTAGGGGAGACCCAGTACTTC.